This T cell receptor (beta chain) appears in the sequencing data of a study of cytomegalovirus exposure and HLA in healthy donors. V gave up 0 bases and J gave up 0 bases, with 8 bases separating them. The CDR3 totals 15 residues. The germline gives CDR1 GTSNPN, CDR2 SVGIG (reference sequence). Profiled with immunoSEQ multiplex PCR; TCRdb holds only in-frame clones, not every one. In the table there are approximately 180,000 clones, around nine tenths of which are singletons. The chain employs TRBV30 and TRBJ2-2; D unclear. The clonotype comes from a woman in her thirties in good health and CMV-seronegative. Material for sequencing was PBMCs. In DNA form, the CDR3 reads TGTGCCTGGAGTGTTCACAACGCGAACACCGGGGAGCTGTTTTTT. Residues: CAWSVHNANTGELFF.